The present TCR beta chain was sequenced within a study of graft-versus-host responses after intestinal transplantation (dated by TCRdb to the early 2020s). Background on the whole study: The transplants that recipients got were multivisceral, liver-intestinal, or isolated intestinal. All recipients received anti-thymocyte globulin induction followed by maintenance tacrolimus and steroids for roughly three years. Bulk TCR-beta CDR3 sequencing was used to track graft-versus-host and host-versus-graft alloreactive T cell clones in the graft, circulation and bone marrow after intestinal transplantation. Alloreactive clones were identified by sequencing pre-transplant mixed lymphocyte reaction products and comparing them with unstimulated pre-transplant donor and recipient T cells. Of the 20 to 30 intestinal transplant recipients enrolled in the cohort, one of whom was a retransplant, a few patients without pretransplant specimens were excluded. A peak of at least 4% donor T cells among recipient peripheral blood mononuclear cells was the definition used for donor T cell macrochimerism. Samples from a few later patients were sequenced in-house on an Illumina MiSeq with MiXCR processing rather than by the commercial service.

Regarding this clone: Its antigen has not been determined. No base-level quality is on record; no much larger clone is a single base apart.

CDR1 MGHRA and CDR2 YSYEKL were looked up in the germline V gene. Compared with germline, V lacks 2 bases and J lacks 0 bases; bases without a gene match: 9. The CDR3 runs 17 amino acids, cysteine and phenylalanine included. Only the CDR3 region is kept as DNA, spanning 51 bases read in frame from base 1. The paper as a whole reports these results and caveats: Peak levels of circulating GvH clones were associated with declines in HvG clones early after transplant. Conclusions were limited by the relatively low number and heterogeneity of intestinal transplant patients. High GvH to HvG T cell clonal ratios were observed in the allografts of patients with donor T cell macrochimerism. GvH clones were detected in recipient bone marrow, and some of these GvH clones were observed earlier in ileal mucosa or blood, consistent with an intestinal mucosal origin.

The method behind the library was the immunoSEQ multiplex PCR assay. High-throughput TCR-beta CDR3 sequencing of genomic DNA from most patients was performed by Adaptive Biotechnologies. The source study handled its data this way. TCR sequencing data for around 19 patients were retrieved from Adaptive's ImmunoSEQ software; three other patients were processed with MiXCR and VDJtools. CDR3 nucleotide sequences shared between donor and recipient were removed because their origin could not be assigned. Alloreactive clones required at least 2-fold expansion over unstimulated cells and minimum CFSE-low frequency of 0.002% (template counts) or 0.001% (read counts). Clones detected in sequenced pre-transplant spleen, lymph node, or MLR CFSE-low populations of the donor or recipient were defined as mappable. Cumulative frequency of alloreactive clones was calculated as a percentage of all sequences weighted by copy number. TCRdb obtained this table from immuneACCESS and retained in-frame rearrangements with V and J assigned. These tables miss some clones; where compared with another copy, unresolved V genes account for less than half of the shortfall, and the remainder is unexplained. V and J calls and clone size are as listed in that table; D and trimming were resolved from the DNA. Recorded for this sample are tens of thousands of clones; around 96% of them occurred a single time. About 0.8% of the sample goes to the ten largest clones.

Blood samples were collected up to 4 times in the first month after transplant and then at least monthly when available. This chain joins TRBV4-1 to TRBJ2-7; 8 of the junction bases match TRBD2. The sequencing used PBMCs, collected 16 days after intestinal transplant. The receptor's source is a human patient who received an intestinal transplant, so some T cells may come from the graft donor. Here the CDR3 is given as CASSQKESSGNSYEQYF. The sequenced DNA: TGCGCCAGCAGCCAAAAAGAGAGTAGCGGGAACTCCTACGAGCAGTACTTC.